Reported below is one T cell receptor beta chain. Its specificity is not known. Trimming pared 5 bases from V and 17 bases from J, leaving 27 bases between. The CDR3 is 15 amino acids. The germline V gene has CDR1 SGHVS and CDR2 FNYEAQ. TCR beta VDJ combinations and CDR3 sequences were profiled from genomic DNA. TCRdb reprocessed the reads via MiXCR and lists one record per CDR3 protein. In the table there are just over 400,000 distinct CDR3 sequences, just under 70% of which are singletons. The data belong to a study of CD8+CD57+ T cells in acquired aplastic anemia. Overall study: Mean DNA quantity obtained from sorted CD4+ and CD8+ cells was 3 to 4 ug. Healthy donors had, on average, around 9.9 million reads for their CD4+ cells. Study results and limitations: Patients and controls shared approximately 30 CD8+ CDR3 sequences. Patients showed no significant difference from controls in CD8+ Simpson's diversity.

The sequenced sample was sorted CD4+, CD8+, or CD8+CD57+ T cells (not recorded which) from PBMCs. The chain recombines TRBV7-6 with TRBJ1-4; no clear D gene. The sequence came from a human donor in good health, serving as a control. This CDR3 reads CASSPAPGSSNGYFF. CDR3 DNA: TGTGCCAGCAGCCCTGCCCCGGGCAGCTCGAATGGCTACTTTTTT.